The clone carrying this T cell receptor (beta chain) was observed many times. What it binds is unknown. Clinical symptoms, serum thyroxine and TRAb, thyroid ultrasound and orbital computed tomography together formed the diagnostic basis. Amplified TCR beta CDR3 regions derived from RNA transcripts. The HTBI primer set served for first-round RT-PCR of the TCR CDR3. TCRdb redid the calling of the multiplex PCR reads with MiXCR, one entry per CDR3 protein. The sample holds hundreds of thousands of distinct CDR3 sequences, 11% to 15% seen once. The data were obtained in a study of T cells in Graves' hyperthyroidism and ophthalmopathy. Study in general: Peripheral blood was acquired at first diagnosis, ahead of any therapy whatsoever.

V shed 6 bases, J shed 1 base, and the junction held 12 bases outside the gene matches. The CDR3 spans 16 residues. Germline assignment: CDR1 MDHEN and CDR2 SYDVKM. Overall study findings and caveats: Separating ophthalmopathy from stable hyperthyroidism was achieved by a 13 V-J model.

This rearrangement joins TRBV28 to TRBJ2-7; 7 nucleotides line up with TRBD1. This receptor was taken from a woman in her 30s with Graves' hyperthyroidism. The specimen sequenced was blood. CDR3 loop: CASRNSGAGGSYEQYF. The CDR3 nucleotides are TGTGCCAGCAGAAATTCTGGGGCAGGGGGATCCTACGAGCAGTACTTC.